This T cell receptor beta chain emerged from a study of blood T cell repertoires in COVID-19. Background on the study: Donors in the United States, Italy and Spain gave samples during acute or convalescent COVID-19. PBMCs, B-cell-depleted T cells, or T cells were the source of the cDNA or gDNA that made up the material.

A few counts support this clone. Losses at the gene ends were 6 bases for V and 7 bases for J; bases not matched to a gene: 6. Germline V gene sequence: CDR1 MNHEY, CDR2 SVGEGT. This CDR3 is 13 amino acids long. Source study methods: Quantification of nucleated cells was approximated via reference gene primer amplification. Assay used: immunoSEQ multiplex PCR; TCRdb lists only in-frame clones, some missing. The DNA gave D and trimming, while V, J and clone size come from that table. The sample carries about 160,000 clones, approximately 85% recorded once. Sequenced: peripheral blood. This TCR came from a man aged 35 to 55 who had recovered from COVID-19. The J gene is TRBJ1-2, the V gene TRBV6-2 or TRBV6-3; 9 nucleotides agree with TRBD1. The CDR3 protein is CASSRDRAGGYTF. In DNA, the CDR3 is TGTGCCAGCAGCCGGGACAGGGCTGGTGGCTACACCTTC.